This T cell receptor (beta chain) was documented in a study of CD8 T cells in Susac syndrome. This clonotype occurred once. The junction had 4 bases not matched to a gene; V was cut back by 4 bases and J by 6 bases. The CDR3 covers 13 residues. Germline V gives CDR1 SGHAT, CDR2 FQDESV (reference sequence). The RNA input was about 0.5 to 1 ug, and it was reverse transcribed with random hexamers. Amplification of TCR beta CDR3 was carried out by immunoSEQ multiplex PCR, which covered 54 Vbeta and 13 Jbeta segments. A single record per CDR3 protein comes from TCRdb applying MiXCR to the immunoSEQ multiplex PCR reads. The sample contains 150,000 to 200,000 distinct CDR3 sequences, about 93% of which appear only once.

The sequenced material came from CD4+ T cells from PBMCs. The gene calls are TRBV11-1 and TRBJ1-2; 8 bases are a match to TRBD1. The receptor was isolated from a human donor with multiple sclerosis. CDR3 sequence reads: CASSSGTGNGYTF. Here the CDR3 DNA reads TGTGCCAGCAGCTCAGGGACAGGAAATGGCTACACCTTC.